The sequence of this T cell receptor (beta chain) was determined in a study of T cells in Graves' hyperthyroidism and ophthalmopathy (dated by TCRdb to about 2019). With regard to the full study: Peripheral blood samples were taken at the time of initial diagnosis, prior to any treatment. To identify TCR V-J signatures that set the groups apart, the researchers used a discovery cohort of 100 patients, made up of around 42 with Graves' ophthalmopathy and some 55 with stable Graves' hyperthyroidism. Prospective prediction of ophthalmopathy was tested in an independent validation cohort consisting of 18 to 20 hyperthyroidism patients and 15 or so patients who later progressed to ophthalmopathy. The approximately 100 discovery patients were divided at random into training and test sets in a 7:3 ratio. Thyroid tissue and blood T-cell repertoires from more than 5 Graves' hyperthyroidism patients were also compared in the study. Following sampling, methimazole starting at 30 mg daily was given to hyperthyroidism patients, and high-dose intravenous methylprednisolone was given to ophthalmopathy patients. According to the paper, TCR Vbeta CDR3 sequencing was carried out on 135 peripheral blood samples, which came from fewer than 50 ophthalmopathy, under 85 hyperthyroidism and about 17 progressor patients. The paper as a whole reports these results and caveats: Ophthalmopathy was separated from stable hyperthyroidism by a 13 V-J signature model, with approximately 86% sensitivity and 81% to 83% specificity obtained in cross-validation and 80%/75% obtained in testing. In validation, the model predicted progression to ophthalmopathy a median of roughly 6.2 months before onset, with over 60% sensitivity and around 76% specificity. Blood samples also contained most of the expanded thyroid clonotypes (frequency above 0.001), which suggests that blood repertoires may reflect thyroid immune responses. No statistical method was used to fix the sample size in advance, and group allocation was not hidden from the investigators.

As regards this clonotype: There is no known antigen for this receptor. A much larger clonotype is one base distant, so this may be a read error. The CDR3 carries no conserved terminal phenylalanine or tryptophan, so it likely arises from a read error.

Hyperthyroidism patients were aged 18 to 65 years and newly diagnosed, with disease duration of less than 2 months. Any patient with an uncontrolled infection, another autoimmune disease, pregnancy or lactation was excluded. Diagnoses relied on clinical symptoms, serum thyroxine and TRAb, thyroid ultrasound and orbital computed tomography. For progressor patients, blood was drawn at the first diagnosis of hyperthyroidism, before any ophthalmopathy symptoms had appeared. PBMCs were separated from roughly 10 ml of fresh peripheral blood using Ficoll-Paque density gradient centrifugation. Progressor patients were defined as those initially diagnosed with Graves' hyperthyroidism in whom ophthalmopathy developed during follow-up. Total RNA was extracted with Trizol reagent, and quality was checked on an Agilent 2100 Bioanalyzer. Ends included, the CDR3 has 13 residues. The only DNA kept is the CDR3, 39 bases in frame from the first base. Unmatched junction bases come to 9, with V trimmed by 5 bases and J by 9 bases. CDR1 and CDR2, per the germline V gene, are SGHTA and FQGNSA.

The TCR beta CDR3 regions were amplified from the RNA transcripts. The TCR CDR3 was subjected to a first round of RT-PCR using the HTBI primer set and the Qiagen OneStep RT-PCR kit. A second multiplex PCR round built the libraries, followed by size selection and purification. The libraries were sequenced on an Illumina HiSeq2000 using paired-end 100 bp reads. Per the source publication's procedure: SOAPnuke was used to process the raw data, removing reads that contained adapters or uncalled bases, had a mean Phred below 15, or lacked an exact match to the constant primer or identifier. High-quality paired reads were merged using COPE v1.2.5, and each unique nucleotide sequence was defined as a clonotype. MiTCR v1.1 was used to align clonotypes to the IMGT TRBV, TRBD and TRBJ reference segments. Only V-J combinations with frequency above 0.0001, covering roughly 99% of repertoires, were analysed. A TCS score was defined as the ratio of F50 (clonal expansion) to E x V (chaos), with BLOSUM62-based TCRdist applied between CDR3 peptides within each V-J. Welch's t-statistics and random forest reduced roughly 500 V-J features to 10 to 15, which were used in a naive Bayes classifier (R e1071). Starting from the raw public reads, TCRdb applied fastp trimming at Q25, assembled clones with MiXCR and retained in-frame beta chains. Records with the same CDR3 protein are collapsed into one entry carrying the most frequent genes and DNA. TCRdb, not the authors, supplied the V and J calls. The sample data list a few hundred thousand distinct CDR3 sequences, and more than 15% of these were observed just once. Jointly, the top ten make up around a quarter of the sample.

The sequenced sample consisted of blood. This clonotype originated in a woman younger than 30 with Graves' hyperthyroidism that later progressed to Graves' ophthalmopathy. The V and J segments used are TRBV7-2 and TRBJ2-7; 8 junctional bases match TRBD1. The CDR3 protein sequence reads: CASSPGTGVSQYL. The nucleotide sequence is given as TGTGCCAGCAGCCCCGGGACAGGCGTTTCGCAGTACCTC.